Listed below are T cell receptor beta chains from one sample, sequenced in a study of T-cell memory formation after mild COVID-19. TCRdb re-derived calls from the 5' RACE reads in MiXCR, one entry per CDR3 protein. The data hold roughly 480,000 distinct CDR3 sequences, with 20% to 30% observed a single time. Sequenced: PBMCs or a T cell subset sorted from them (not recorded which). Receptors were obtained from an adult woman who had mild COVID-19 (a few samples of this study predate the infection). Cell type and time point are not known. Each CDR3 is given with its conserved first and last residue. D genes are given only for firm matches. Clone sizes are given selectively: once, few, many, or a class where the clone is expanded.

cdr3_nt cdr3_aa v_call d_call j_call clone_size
TGTGCCTGGTACAGGGGGCGGGCTGAAGCTTTCTTT CAWYRGRAEAFF TRBV30 TRBD1 TRBJ1-1 .
TGTGCCTGGAACTTCCCGTGGGGGCTGTTTTACAATGAGCAGTTCTTC CAWNFPWGLFYNEQFF TRBV30 . TRBJ2-1 .
TGTGCCAGCAGTGCCCGCATCGGGACTAGTGCAGATACGCAGTATTTT CASSARIGTSADTQYF TRBV6-1 TRBD2 TRBJ2-3 .
TGTGCCTGGGCCCTATTAGCGGCCTCCACAGATACGCAGTATTTT CAWALLAASTDTQYF TRBV30 . TRBJ2-3 few
TGTGCCACCAGTGGGTACCGTTCGGATGGCTACACCTTC CATSGYRSDGYTF TRBV24-1 . TRBJ1-2 .
TGTGCCAGCAGCCAGAGGGGGCCCGGGCCCATGCTGTTTTTT CASSQRGPGPMLFF TRBV3-1 TRBD1 TRBJ2-2 many
TGTGCCAGCAGTTTTGAGATGAACACCGGGGAGCTGTTTTTT CASSFEMNTGELFF TRBV12-3/TRBV12-4 . TRBJ2-2 few
TGTGCCAGCAGCTACAGGGGACGGGGCTACGAGCAGTACTTC CASSYRGRGYEQYF TRBV7-9 TRBD1 TRBJ2-7 .
TGTGCCAGCAGCTTAAGGTCTCAAGAGACCCAGTACTTC CASSLRSQETQYF TRBV7-3 . TRBJ2-5 few
TGTGCCAGCAGCATATCCCCGGGAGGAGCCTCCTACAATGAGCAGTTCTTC CASSISPGGASYNEQFF TRBV5-6 TRBD2 TRBJ2-1 .
TGTGCCAGCAGCTTAGCTGGGGAGAACACTGAAGCTTTCTTT CASSLAGENTEAFF TRBV7-9 . TRBJ1-1 few
TGTGCCAGCAAACGTTTACCAGGCGGGGACTATGGCTACACCTTC CASKRLPGGDYGYTF TRBV5-5 . TRBJ1-2 .
TGTGCCAGCAGCTTAACTGCCGGGACAGGGGACAATGAGCAGTTCTTC CASSLTAGTGDNEQFF TRBV7-3 TRBD1 TRBJ2-1 .
TGTGCCAGCAGTTTAGCGGATTGGGTGAACACTGAAGCTTTCTTT CASSLADWVNTEAFF TRBV12-3/TRBV12-4 . TRBJ1-1 .
TGTGCCAGCAGTAAAGGGACTCCAGGGGGCCACGAGCAGTACTTC CASSKGTPGGHEQYF TRBV27 TRBD1 TRBJ2-7 .
TGCAGTGCCGAGTCCGAACTAGCGGGGTCGTTGGAGACCCAGTACTTC CSAESELAGSLETQYF TRBV20-1 TRBD2 TRBJ2-5 .
TGTGCCATCAGTACAACTAGCACAGATACGCAGTATTTT CAISTTSTDTQYF TRBV10-3 . TRBJ2-3 .
TGTGCCAGCAGCATTGGGGCCTCTTGGGAGACCCAGTACTTC CASSIGASWETQYF TRBV9 . TRBJ2-5 few
TGTGCCAGCAGCTCACAGCTAGCGGGAGGAATCGGGCTCTTC CASSSQLAGGIGLF TRBV7-9 TRBD2 TRBJ2-1 many
TGCAGTGCTCGACAGGGAGGCACTGAAGCTTTCTTT CSARQGGTEAFF TRBV20-1 TRBD1 TRBJ1-1 .
TGTGCCAGCAGCTGGGCCTCTGGAGGGGACACTGAAGCTTTCTTT CASSWASGGDTEAFF TRBV7-9 . TRBJ1-1 .
TGTGCCAGCAGCTCAGTAGTCGGGGTTCAGCCCCAGCATTTT CASSSVVGVQPQHF TRBV7-2 . TRBJ1-5 few
TGTGCCAGCAGCCCCGGTAGGGGAGCCAACGAGCAGTACTTC CASSPGRGANEQYF TRBV6-5 . TRBJ2-7 few
TGTGCCAGCAGCGTAGCGGGGGAACCCTACGAGCAGTACTTC CASSVAGEPYEQYF TRBV13 TRBD2 TRBJ2-7 few
TGTGCCAGCAGTGCGGAGATTCTTAACTCCTACAATGAGCAGTTCTTC CASSAEILNSYNEQFF TRBV2 . TRBJ2-1 few
TGTGCCAGCAGCTTAACACGACAGGGGGCGACCCCCCATGGCTACACCTTC CASSLTRQGATPHGYTF TRBV6-5 TRBD1 TRBJ1-2 .
TGCAGCGTACAAGGCGGGAGCTCCTACGAGCAGTACTTC CSVQGGSSYEQYF TRBV29-1 TRBD2 TRBJ2-7 .
TGTGCCAGCAGCGCCGGGTCGGAGGAAACTGAAGCTTTCTTT CASSAGSEETEAFF TRBV7-9 . TRBJ1-1 few
TGTGCCAGCAGCTTAGGGGGGACTCGATCCTACAATGAGCAGTTCTTC CASSLGGTRSYNEQFF TRBV11-3 . TRBJ2-1 .
TGCGCCAGCAGCTTGGTCTCCGGGACCACATACGAGCAGTACTTC CASSLVSGTTYEQYF TRBV5-1 . TRBJ2-7 .
TGTGCCAGCAGCCAAGGGTGGGGCACAGATACGCAGTATTTT CASSQGWGTDTQYF TRBV4-2 . TRBJ2-3 few
TGCGCCAGCAAAGAGGGGGGGAACACCGGGGAGCTGTTTTTT CASKEGGNTGELFF TRBV4-1 . TRBJ2-2 .
TGCGCCAGCAGCTTGGACAGGCCGAACACTGAAGCTTTCTTT CASSLDRPNTEAFF TRBV5-1 . TRBJ1-1 many
TGTGCCAGCAGCCAAGAGACGGGGGGGTTCGGCGAGCAGTACTTC CASSQETGGFGEQYF TRBV3-1 TRBD2 TRBJ2-7 few
TGTGCCACCAGTGATTCAGGGACCGAGCAGTACTTC CATSDSGTEQYF TRBV24-1 . TRBJ2-7 few
TGTGCCAGCAGTGCGGGACAGGGCAACCTAATCCACGAGCAGTACTTC CASSAGQGNLIHEQYF TRBV2 TRBD1 TRBJ2-7 many
TGCAGTGCTAGAGTGGTAGGCGACAACTATGGCTACACCTTC CSARVVGDNYGYTF TRBV20-1 . TRBJ1-2 few
TGTTCTAGCGGGAGTGCAGATACGCAGTATTTT CSSGSADTQYF TRBV30 TRBD2 TRBJ2-3 .
TGTGCCAGCAGCTCCTGGACAGGGAACCACGAGCAGTACTTC CASSSWTGNHEQYF TRBV7-2 TRBD1 TRBJ2-7 .
TGTGCCAGCAGTTTCAACGGGGGCCGGTCAGGCAATGAGCAGTTCTTC CASSFNGGRSGNEQFF TRBV27 . TRBJ2-1 few
TGCAGTCCTCGTGGGAGCGGCGACACTGAAGCTTTCTTT CSPRGSGDTEAFF TRBV20-1 . TRBJ1-1 .
TGCAGTGCCCCAGATAAGGCGGGGATAAGCACAGATACGCAGTATTTT CSAPDKAGISTDTQYF TRBV20-1 . TRBJ2-3 many
TGCGCCAGCAGCTTGGGACAGGGTATCGGGGAGCTGTTTTTT CASSLGQGIGELFF TRBV5-1 TRBD1 TRBJ2-2 .
TGTGCCAGCAGCCACCGATTTAGCGGGAGCTTAGAGACCCAGTACTTC CASSHRFSGSLETQYF TRBV7-2 TRBD2 TRBJ2-5 few
TGCAGCGTTGAGCGACAGGTCGACCCCCTTTTTTATGGCTACACCTTC CSVERQVDPLFYGYTF TRBV29-1 . TRBJ1-2 .
TGCAGTGCCCCCTCCCGAGCGAACACCGGGGAGCTGTTTTTT CSAPSRANTGELFF TRBV20-1 . TRBJ2-2 few
TGTGCCAGTAGTACCGGGAGTAACTACGAGCAGTACTTC CASSTGSNYEQYF TRBV19 . TRBJ2-7 few
TGTGCCAGCAGTGAAGTCGACAGCTCACGGGCCGAGGCTTTCTTT CASSEVDSSRAEAFF TRBV2 . TRBJ1-1 .
TGTGCCAGCAGTTTATCGGGGTCCCAGTGGGGCAATGAGCAGTTCTTC CASSLSGSQWGNEQFF TRBV12-3/TRBV12-4 . TRBJ2-1 .
TGTGCCAGCAGCCAAGAGGGTGGAGGAGGAGAGACCCAGTACTTC CASSQEGGGGETQYF TRBV4-2 . TRBJ2-5 .
TGCGCCAGCAGCCAAGATTACAACCAGGACTATGGCTACACCTTC CASSQDYNQDYGYTF TRBV4-3 . TRBJ1-2 .
TGTGCCAGCAGTTATATAACTAGCGGGAGGTACGAGCAGTACTTC CASSYITSGRYEQYF TRBV6-5 TRBD2 TRBJ2-7 .
TGCGCCAGCAGCTTTTCTAGCGGGGGGCGGTTCTTC CASSFSSGGRFF TRBV5-1 TRBD2 TRBJ2-1 few
TGCGCCAGCAGCTTGGCCGGCTTCTCCTACGAGCAGTACTTC CASSLAGFSYEQYF TRBV5-1 . TRBJ2-7 many
TGTGCCAGCAGCGTAGGATTCACAGATACGCAGTATTTT CASSVGFTDTQYF TRBV9 . TRBJ2-3 many
TGTGCCAGCAGCCACTGGGGGGATACGCAGTATTTT CASSHWGDTQYF TRBV3-1 . TRBJ2-3 .
TGTGCCAGTATGGGGGGAAACTCTGGAAACACCATATATTTT CASMGGNSGNTIYF TRBV27 . TRBJ1-3 .
TGTGCCAGCAGTTTCGATCGTCTCCAGCGTTACAATGAGCAGTTCTTC CASSFDRLQRYNEQFF TRBV27 . TRBJ2-1 .